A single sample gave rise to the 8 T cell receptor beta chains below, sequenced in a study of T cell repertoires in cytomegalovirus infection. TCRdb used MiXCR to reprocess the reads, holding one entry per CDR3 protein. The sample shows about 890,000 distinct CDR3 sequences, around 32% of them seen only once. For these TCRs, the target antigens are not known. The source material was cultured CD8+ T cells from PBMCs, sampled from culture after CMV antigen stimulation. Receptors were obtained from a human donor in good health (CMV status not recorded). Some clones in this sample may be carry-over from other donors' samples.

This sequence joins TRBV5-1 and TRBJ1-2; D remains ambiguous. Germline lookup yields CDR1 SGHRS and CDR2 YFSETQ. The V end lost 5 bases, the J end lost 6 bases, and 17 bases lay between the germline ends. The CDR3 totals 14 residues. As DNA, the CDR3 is TGCGCCAGCAGAGGAAATGGCCCGCGCGATGGCTACACCTTC. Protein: CASRGNGPRDGYTF.

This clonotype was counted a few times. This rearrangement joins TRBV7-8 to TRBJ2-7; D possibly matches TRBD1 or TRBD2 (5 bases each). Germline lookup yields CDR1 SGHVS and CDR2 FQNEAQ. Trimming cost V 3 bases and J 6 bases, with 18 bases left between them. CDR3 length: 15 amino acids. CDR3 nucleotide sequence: TGTGCCAGCAGCTTCACTCGGGGCAGGGACGCCGAGCAGTACGTC. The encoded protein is CASSFTRGRDAEQYV.

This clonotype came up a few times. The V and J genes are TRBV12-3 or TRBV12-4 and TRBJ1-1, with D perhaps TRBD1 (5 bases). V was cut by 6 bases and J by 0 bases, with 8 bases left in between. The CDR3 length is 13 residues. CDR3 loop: CASRVRVNTEAFF. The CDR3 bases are TGTGCCAGCAGGGTCAGGGTGAACACTGAAGCTTTCTTT.

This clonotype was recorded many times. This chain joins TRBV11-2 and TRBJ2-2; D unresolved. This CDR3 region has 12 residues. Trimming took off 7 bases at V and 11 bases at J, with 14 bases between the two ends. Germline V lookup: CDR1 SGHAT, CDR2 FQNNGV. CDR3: CASTHGRPELFF. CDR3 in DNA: TGTGCCAGCACCCACGGGCGTCCTGAGCTGTTTTTT.

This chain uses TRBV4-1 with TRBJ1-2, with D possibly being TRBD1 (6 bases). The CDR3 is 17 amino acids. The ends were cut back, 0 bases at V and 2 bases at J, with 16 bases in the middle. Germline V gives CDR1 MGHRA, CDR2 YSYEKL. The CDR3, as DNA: TGCGCCAGCAGCCAAGACCACCAACCGGACAGAAACTATGGCTACACCTTC. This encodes CASSQDHQPDRNYGYTF.

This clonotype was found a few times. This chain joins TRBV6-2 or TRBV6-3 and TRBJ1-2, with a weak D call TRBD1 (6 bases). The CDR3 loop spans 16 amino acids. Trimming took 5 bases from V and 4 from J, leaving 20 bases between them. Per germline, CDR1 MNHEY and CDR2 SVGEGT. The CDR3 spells CASSRRGDTEIYGYTF. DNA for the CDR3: TGTGCCAGCAGTCGACGCGGGGACACAGAAATCTATGGCTACACCTTC.

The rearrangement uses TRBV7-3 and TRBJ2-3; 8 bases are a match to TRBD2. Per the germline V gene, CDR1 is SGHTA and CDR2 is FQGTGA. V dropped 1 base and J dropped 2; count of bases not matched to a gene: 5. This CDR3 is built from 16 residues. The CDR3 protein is CASSLRSGGHTDTQYF. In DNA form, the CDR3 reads TGTGCCAGCAGCTTAAGGAGCGGGGGACACACAGATACGCAGTATTTT.

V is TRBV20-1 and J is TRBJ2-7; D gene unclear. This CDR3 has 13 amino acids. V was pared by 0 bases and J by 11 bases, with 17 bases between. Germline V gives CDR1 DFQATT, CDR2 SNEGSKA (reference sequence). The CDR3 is CSARETGPPNEYV. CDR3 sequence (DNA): TGCAGTGCTAGAGAAACCGGGCCCCCTAATGAGTACGTC.